The 17 T cell receptor beta chains presented below share a single source sample, sequenced in a study of spatial heterogeneity in lung cancer. Using its own MiXCR run on the 5' RACE reads, TCRdb lists one record per CDR3 protein. The sample has over 70,000 distinct CDR3 sequences, roughly 8.9% seen once. Time point denoted: blood at routine non-recurrence follow-up after resection. Sequenced material: PBMCs, taken at follow-up. Receptors originate from a female donor with early-stage non-small cell lung cancer.

This clonotype was observed many times. CDR3 bases: TGTGCCAGCAGTTTTGTAGCGGACACCGGGGAGCTGTTTTTT. Translating it yields CASSFVADTGELFF. V usage is TRBV28 and J usage is TRBJ2-2, with D perhaps matching TRBD2 (6 bases). This CDR3 spans 14 amino acids. V was trimmed by 3 bases and J by 3 bases, leaving 8 bases between them. In germline, CDR1 is MDHEN, CDR2 SYDVKM.

This clonotype was counted many times. The rearrangement uses TRBV2 and TRBJ1-1, with D possibly matching TRBD1 (5 bases). In germline, CDR1 is SNHLY, CDR2 FYNNEI. This CDR3 contains 10 residues. V gave up 8 bases and J gave up 12 bases, with 13 bases separating them. The CDR3 DNA reads TGTGCCAGCTCGGGGGGGGAGACTTTCTTT. Residues: CASSGGETFF.

V is TRBV28 and J is TRBJ1-5; 11 bases match TRBD1. J gave up 5 bases and V 6 bases, and 6 bases lay outside the gene matches. The CDR3 loop spans 15 amino acids. Germline CDR1 is MDHEN and CDR2 is SYDVKM. The CDR3 sequence: CASSRTGGFYQPQHF. CDR3 coding DNA: TGTGCCAGCAGCCGGACAGGGGGCTTTTATCAGCCCCAGCATTTT.

In this sample, this clonotype turned up many times. The chain employs TRBV27 and TRBJ1-5; possible D gene TRBD1, 6 bases. The CDR3 is 15 amino acids. The ends were cut back, 6 bases at V and 3 bases at J, with 15 bases in the middle. Germline V gives CDR1 MNHEY, CDR2 SMNVEV (reference sequence). Written as DNA, the CDR3 is TGTGCCAGCAGCCTGATGGGGGCGGACAATCAGCCCCAGCATTTT. Its translation is CASSLMGADNQPQHF.

This clonotype was seen repeatedly, ten times or more. This chain connects TRBV3-1 to TRBJ1-1, with TRBD1 matching over 9 bases. There are 14 residues in the CDR3. The germline V gene has CDR1 LGHDT and CDR2 YNNKEL (reference sequence). Trimming removed 4 bases from V and 6 bases from J; junction bases left unmatched: 6. As DNA, the CDR3 is TGTGCCAGCAGCCCGGGACAGGGCTCTGCTGAAGCTTTCTTT. Translating gives CASSPGQGSAEAFF.

This clonotype was seen at least ten times. The CDR3 sequence: CAWKGLGTSGRAQETQYF. Here the CDR3 DNA reads TGTGCCTGGAAGGGGCTGGGGACTAGCGGGAGGGCTCAAGAGACCCAGTACTTC. The chain carries TRBV30 and TRBJ2-5; TRBD2 matches at 16 bases. CDR1 is GTSNPN and CDR2 is SVGIG in the germline V gene (reference sequence). J gave up 2 bases and V 4 bases, and 10 bases lay outside the gene matches. CDR3 length: 18 amino acids.

This chain links TRBV9 with TRBJ2-1; D remains ambiguous. Germline loops: CDR1 SGDLS, CDR2 YYNGEE. The CDR3 loop spans 14 amino acids. With 0 bases removed from V and 0 bases from J, the gap between germline ends came to 4 bases. Here the CDR3 reads CASSVVGSYNEQFF. The CDR3 bases are TGTGCCAGCAGCGTAGTCGGCTCCTACAATGAGCAGTTCTTC.

The rearrangement links TRBV5-1 to TRBJ2-7, with D perhaps matching TRBD1 or TRBD2 (5 bases each). There are 13 residues in the CDR3. Germline V gives CDR1 SGHRS, CDR2 YFSETQ. V lost 0 bases and J 7 bases, leaving 11 bases between the germline ends. DNA for the CDR3: TGCGCCAGCAGCTTGGGGGGACCCTTGGAGCAGTACTTC. Its translation is CASSLGGPLEQYF.

This clonotype was seen many times. The chain has TRBV20-1 and TRBJ2-1; TRBD2 is a possible D gene (6 bases). Germline loops: CDR1 DFQATT, CDR2 SNEGSKA (reference sequence). V was clipped by 0 bases and J by 7 bases, with 16 bases between them. CDR3 length: 15 residues. This chain's CDR3 is CSARDFQGRGNEQFF. Here the CDR3 DNA reads TGCAGTGCTAGAGATTTCCAGGGCCGGGGGAATGAGCAGTTCTTC.

Ten or more counts support this clonotype. The V gene is TRBV5-1, the J gene TRBJ2-2; possible D gene TRBD2, 6 bases. This CDR3 has 15 amino acids. V was trimmed by 3 bases and J by 0 bases, leaving 9 bases between them. Per germline, CDR1 SGHRS and CDR2 YFSETQ. The chain's CDR3 is CASSWGGANTGELFF. In nucleotides, the CDR3 is TGCGCCAGCAGCTGGGGAGGCGCGAACACCGGGGAGCTGTTTTTT.

The rearrangement links TRBV27 to TRBJ2-7; no clear D. From germline, CDR1 is MNHEY and CDR2 SMNVEV (reference sequence). The CDR3 sequence is 14 residues long. V was shortened by 0 bases and J by 3 bases, with 9 bases between the two germline ends. CDR3 loop: CASSLSRQHYEQYF. In DNA, the CDR3 is TGTGCCAGCAGTTTATCGCGGCAGCACTACGAGCAGTACTTC.

Only a few counts were recorded for this clonotype. This chain uses TRBV5-1 with TRBJ2-3; no firm D call. The CDR3 runs 12 residues. Trimming removed 3 bases at V and 5 bases at J, with 7 bases between. From germline, CDR1 is SGHRS and CDR2 YFSETQ. CDR3 in DNA: TGCGCCAGCAGCTCGAAGGGAGATACGCAGTATTTT. Protein: CASSSKGDTQYF.

This clonotype was picked up many times. The chain employs TRBV19 and TRBJ2-3, with a possible D match to TRBD2 (6 bases). V gave up 6 bases and J gave up 4 bases, with 11 bases separating them. The germline V gene encodes CDR1 LNHDA and CDR2 SQIVND (reference sequence). The CDR3 totals 13 residues. The CDR3 DNA sequence: TGTGCCAGTAGAGGAGGGTACCCAGATACGCAGTATTTT. It yields the protein CASRGGYPDTQYF.

This clonotype occurred a few times. The chain is built from TRBV2 and TRBJ1-5, with D possibly matching TRBD1 (6 bases). CDR1 and CDR2 (germline): SNHLY, FYNNEI. The CDR3 consists of 13 residues. Deletions cut 3 bases from V and 13 bases from J, with 16 bases between. CDR3 sequence: CASSDVRGFTQHF. The CDR3 DNA sequence: TGTGCCAGCAGTGACGTGAGGGGGTTCACTCAGCATTTT.

The chain joins TRBV7-2 to TRBJ1-5, with 7 bases that match TRBD1. Germline CDR1 is SGHTA and CDR2 is FQGNSA. CDR3 size: 13 residues. Losses at the gene ends were 6 bases for V and 7 bases for J; bases not matched to a gene: 6. The CDR3 region has the DNA TGTGCCAGCAGTCGAGAGGGGGCGCAGCCCCAGCATTTT. Its protein product is CASSREGAQPQHF. The whole variable domain, filled in from reference TRBV7-2 and TRBJ1-5, reads GAGVSQSPSNKVTEKGKDVELRCDPISGHTALYWYRQSLGQGLEFLIYFQGNSAPDKSGLPSDRFSAERTGGSVSTLTIQRTQQEDSAVYLCASSREGAQPQHFGDGTRLSIL.

At least ten counts were recorded for this clonotype. This chain links TRBV28 with TRBJ2-7, with 7 bases identical to TRBD1. The CDR3 is 14 amino acids. V gave up 5 bases and J gave up 2 bases; unmatched junction bases: 6. Germline V gene data show CDR1 as MDHEN and CDR2 as SYDVKM. The DNA for the CDR3 is TGTGCCAGCAGTCCCGGGACAGTGGCCTACGAGCAGTACTTC. This sequence encodes CASSPGTVAYEQYF.

This clonotype was detected many times. CDR3 DNA sequence: TGCGCCAGCAGCCAAGGGCCCGGGGAGCTGTTTTTT. Amino acids: CASSQGPGELFF. The V gene is TRBV4-1, the J gene TRBJ2-2; D remains ambiguous. The germline CDR1 and CDR2 sequences are MGHRA and YSYEKL. This CDR3 contains 12 residues. V lost 1 base and J 6 bases, leaving 3 bases between the germline ends.